The 6 T cell receptor beta chains listed next were all sequenced from one sample in a study of graft-versus-host responses after intestinal transplantation. Sequencing was performed with immunoSEQ multiplex PCR; in TCRdb, only in-frame clones are kept and a portion is missing. The sample yields about 99,000 clones, about 90% seen once. Antigen specificity for these receptors is unknown. The sequencing used unstimulated CD4+ T cells sorted from spleen or lymph node cells, collected before intestinal transplant. These receptors were collected from a human donor who received an intestinal transplant.

The chain joins TRBV27 to TRBJ1-5; no clear D. This CDR3 region has 14 residues. Trimming stripped 2 bases from V and 5 bases from J, with 10 bases between. Germline lookup yields CDR1 MNHEY and CDR2 SMNVEV (reference sequence). CDR3 DNA sequence: TGTGCCAGCAGTTTAAACGGCCCCGATCAGCCCCAGCATTTT. This encodes CASSLNGPDQPQHF.

V usage is TRBV29-1 and J usage is TRBJ2-7, with D unclear. Germline V gives CDR1 SQVTM, CDR2 ANQGSEA. The CDR3 is 10 amino acids. Trimming removed 7 bases at V and 6 bases at J, with 10 bases between. CDR3 sequence: CSGNPGEQYF. The CDR3 DNA follows: TGCAGCGGGAACCCGGGCGAGCAGTACTTC.

J is TRBJ2-1 and V is TRBV5-6; D not certain. This CDR3 has 16 residues. The V and J ends lost 0 bases and 0 bases respectively, with 10 bases between them. Germline CDR1 and CDR2: SGHDT and YYEEEE. In nucleotides, the CDR3 is TGTGCCAGCAGCTTGGTAGGCCGATCCTCCTACAATGAGCAGTTCTTC. This gives the protein CASSLVGRSSYNEQFF. Combining the CDR3 with reference TRBV5-6 and TRBJ2-1 gives the whole variable domain DAGVTQSPTHLIKTRGQQVTLRCSPKSGHDTVSWYQQALGQGPQFIFQYYEEEERQRGNFPDRFSGHQFPNYSSELNVNALLLGDSALYLCASSLVGRSSYNEQFFGPGTRLTVL.

V and J are TRBV27 and TRBJ2-2; TRBD2 matches 15 bases. The ends lost 8 bases at V and 6 bases at J; junction bases unmatched: 10. Germline CDR1 and CDR2: MNHEY and SMNVEV (reference sequence). The CDR3 runs 17 residues. In DNA, the CDR3 is TGTGCCAGCGCGAGGACTAGCGGGGGGGCCCGCCCCGGGGAGCTGTTTTTT. It is translated as CASARTSGGARPGELFF.

This clone was observed once. CDR3 nucleotide sequence: TGTGCCAGCAGTTCACCGGGACCAGGGAGCCTCGAGCAGTACTTC. Amino acids: CASSSPGPGSLEQYF. V and J are TRBV28 and TRBJ2-7; D tentatively reads TRBD1 or TRBD2 (5 bases each). This CDR3 is built from 15 residues. Germline assignment: CDR1 MDHEN and CDR2 SYDVKM. V shed 4 bases and J shed 6 bases, with 19 bases lying between them.

The V call is TRBV30, the J call TRBJ2-3; D remains unclear. Germline V lookup: CDR1 GTSNPN, CDR2 SVGIG (reference sequence). The CDR3 spans 11 residues. V gave up 1 base and J gave up 3 bases, with 2 bases separating them. CDR3 in DNA: TGTGCCTGGAGTGCGACAGATACGCAGTATTTT. It codes for CAWSATDTQYF. Using reference TRBV30 and TRBJ2-3 for the parts outside the CDR3, the full variable domain is SQTIHQWPATLVQPVGSPLSLECTVEGTSNPNLYWYRQAAGRGLQLLFYSVGIGQISSEVPQNLSASRPQDRQFILSSKKLLLSDSGFYLCAWSATDTQYFGPGTRLTVL.